Reported below is one T cell receptor (beta chain). The data stem from a study of blood T cell repertoires in COVID-19. Across the whole study: T cells, B-cell-depleted T cells, or PBMCs provided the cDNA or gDNA that served as material.

The CDR3 has 14 residues. Germline lookup yields CDR1 SGHAT and CDR2 FQNNGV. The junction had 1 base not matched to a gene; V was cut back by 2 bases and J by 6 bases. In the original workflow: Estimation of nucleated cell counts was performed using reference gene primer amplification. Data came from immunoSEQ multiplex PCR; TCRdb stores just in-frame clones and leaves some out. V and J calls and clone size are given by that table; D and trimming were obtained from the DNA. The sample includes about 36,000 clones, roughly four fifths seen only once; the top ten take around two fifths. The genes are TRBV11-2 and TRBJ2-3; 11 nucleotides align to TRBD2. The receptor was derived from a human donor in a cohort sampled during active or convalescent COVID-19. The donor label of this sample is uncertain. Sequencing was carried out using peripheral blood. In DNA, the CDR3 is TGTGCCAGCAGCTTACGGACTAGCGGGGATACGCAGTATTTT. Its translation: CASSLRTSGDTQYF.